This T cell receptor beta chain came from a study of breast tumors, draining lymph nodes, adjacent tissues. Study observations and caveats: Compared with lymph nodes, tumors were less diverse; compared with nontumor tissue, more. Tumor and nontumor repertoires were significantly more similar in luminal-like than in basal-like breast cancer. Most tumor T cells seemingly derive from lymph node, then expand in tumor. Tumor T cell lymph node origin was a supported hypothesis, not proven.

Via MiXCR, TCRdb re-called the multiplex PCR reads, giving one row per CDR3 protein. The sample holds tens of thousands of distinct CDR3 sequences, approximately 30% seen once. This CDR3 region has 11 residues. The germline V and J ends were trimmed by 6 bases and 10 bases, with 10 bases remaining between them. The lymph nodes were axillary draining lymph nodes from breast cancer patients. This clonotype was observed many times. The antigen remains unidentified. What was sequenced was axillary lymph node tissue. The sequence derives from a female donor with breast cancer. Some clones in this sample may be carry-over from other donors' samples. The rearrangement joins TRBV12-3 or TRBV12-4 to TRBJ1-5; D is uncertain. The CDR3: CASSTNGPQHF. The DNA for the CDR3 is TGTGCCAGCAGCACGAATGGCCCCCAGCATTTT.